The 20 T cell receptor beta chains given below trace back to one sample, sequenced in a study of blood T cell repertoires in COVID-19. The data were produced by immunoSEQ multiplex PCR, yet TCRdb's version contains in-frame clones alone and is incomplete. The table shows 200,000 or so clones, with approximately 91% occurring only once. Sequencing was carried out using peripheral blood. The receptors originated from a man aged 65-85 years with active or convalescent COVID-19.

This rearrangement joins TRBV6-5 to TRBJ1-5; tentatively, D is TRBD1 (6 bases). Germline CDR1 is MNHEY and CDR2 is SVGAGI. V was clipped by 2 bases and J by 3 bases, with 14 bases between them. CDR3 length: 16 amino acids. CDR3 nucleotides: TGTGCCAGCAGTTACCAAGTGACAGGTTACAATCAGCCCCAGCATTTT. Translated, it gives CASSYQVTGYNQPQHF.

The rearrangement joins TRBV15 to TRBJ2-2; D gene uncertain. V was clipped by 3 bases and J by 1 base, with 6 bases between them. This CDR3 is built from 14 residues. From germline, CDR1 is LNHNV and CDR2 YYDKDF (reference sequence). For the CDR3, the DNA is TGTGCCACCAGCAGCGAGTGGAACACCGGGGAGCTGTTTTTT. This sequence encodes CATSSEWNTGELFF.

A few counts support this clone. The chain links TRBV24-1 to TRBJ2-7; 8 nucleotides align to TRBD1. The CDR3 extends over 15 amino acids. Germline loops: CDR1 KGHDR, CDR2 SFDVKD. The V gene end was trimmed by 3 bases and the J gene end by 2 bases; junction bases not matched to a gene: 5. CDR3 nucleotides: TGTGCCACCAGTGATGCACGGGACAGGCCCTACGAGCAGTACTTC. The encoded protein is CATSDARDRPYEQYF.

The V call is TRBV7-8, the J call TRBJ2-3; 7 positions match TRBD1. The CDR3 length is 16 residues. V dropped 2 bases and J dropped 2; count of bases not matched to a gene: 7. Germline assignment: CDR1 SGHVS and CDR2 FQNEAQ. CDR3 sequence reads: CASSLLGGDVTDTQYF. The DNA for the CDR3 is TGTGCCAGCAGCTTATTAGGGGGCGACGTCACAGATACGCAGTATTTT.

This rearrangement joins TRBV5-1 to TRBJ2-1; 10 bases fit TRBD2. The V and J ends lost 4 bases and 2 bases, in that order; junction bases with no gene match: 15. This CDR3 has 19 amino acids. Germline V gene sequence: CDR1 SGHRS, CDR2 YFSETQ. The CDR3 DNA reads as TGCGCCAGCAGCCCTACCGGGAGCGGGGGGGCAATTCCCTACAATGAGCAGTTCTTC. Protein product: CASSPTGSGGAIPYNEQFF. The whole variable domain, remainder taken from reference TRBV5-1 and TRBJ2-1, is KAGVTQTPRYLIKTRGQQVTLSCSPISGHRSVSWYQQTPGQGLQFLFEYFSETQRNKGNFPGRFSGRQFSNSRSEMNVSTLELGDSALYLCASSPTGSGGAIPYNEQFFGPGTRLTVL.

This chain connects TRBV7-2 to TRBJ2-1; 12 nucleotides align to TRBD2. V was pared by 2 bases and J by 10 bases, with 6 bases of the junction left unmatched. The CDR3 is 15 amino acids. CDR1 is SGHTA and CDR2 is FQGNSA in the germline V gene. The CDR3 DNA reads as TGTGCCAGCAGCTTAATCGCTAGCGGGAGGGACGAGCAGTTCTTC. The encoded protein is CASSLIASGRDEQFF. The entire variable domain, with the rest obtained from reference TRBV7-2 and TRBJ2-1, is as follows: GAGVSQSPSNKVTEKGKDVELRCDPISGHTALYWYRQSLGQGLEFLIYFQGNSAPDKSGLPSDRFSAERTGGSVSTLTIQRTQQEDSAVYLCASSLIASGRDEQFFGPGTRLTVL.

The chain combines TRBV25-1 with TRBJ1-2; 7 bases line up with TRBD1. The ends lost 1 base at V and 4 bases at J; junction bases unmatched: 6. This CDR3 region has 15 residues. The germline CDR1 and CDR2 sequences are MGHDK and SYGVNS. The CDR3 loop reads CASSEFGTAGYGYTF. CDR3 bases: TGTGCCAGCAGTGAATTTGGGACAGCAGGCTATGGCTACACCTTC.

The J gene is TRBJ2-2, the V gene TRBV3-1 (or the pseudogene TRBV3-2), with TRBD2 matching over 7 bases. V shed 4 bases and J 0 bases; nucleotides not matched to a gene: 14. The germline V gene has CDR1 LGHDT and CDR2 YNNKEL (reference sequence). The CDR3 runs 19 residues. The CDR3 bases are TGTGCCAGCAGCCCCCACCTAGTAGCTAGCGGCACGAACACCGGGGAGCTGTTTTTT. Amino acids: CASSPHLVASGTNTGELFF.

The CDR3 coding sequence is TGTGCCAGCAGCTTAAGAGGGCAAGAGACCCAGTACTTC. This sequence encodes CASSLRGQETQYF. This chain connects TRBV7-2 to TRBJ2-5; D perhaps matches TRBD2 (5 bases). The CDR3 is 13 amino acids. V lost 2 bases and J lost 2, with 6 bases in between. The germline gives CDR1 SGHTA, CDR2 FQGNSA.

The chain uses TRBV4-1 and TRBJ2-1; 7 nucleotides line up with TRBD2. The J segment lost 4 bases and the V segment lost 1 base, leaving 7 bases of the junction unmatched. Germline CDR1 and CDR2: MGHRA and YSYEKL. This CDR3 spans 16 amino acids. The CDR3 loop is CASSQVPGRVYNEQFF. The CDR3 DNA follows: TGCGCCAGCAGCCAAGTGCCAGGGAGGGTTTACAATGAGCAGTTCTTC.

The rearrangement uses TRBV9 and TRBJ1-3; 7 bases fit TRBD1. CDR1 SGDLS and CDR2 YYNGEE come from the germline V gene. CDR3 length: 14 residues. The V and J ends lost 3 bases and 2 bases, in that order; junction bases with no gene match: 2. DNA for the CDR3: TGTGCCAGCAGCGCCGGGACAGCTGGAAACACCATATATTTT. It specifies CASSAGTAGNTIYF.

The rearrangement joins TRBV9 to TRBJ2-3; TRBD2 agrees at 8 bases. Germline CDR1 is SGDLS and CDR2 is YYNGEE. This CDR3 has 17 residues. With V trimmed by 4 bases and J by 1 base, 11 bases remained unmatched. DNA of the CDR3: TGTGCCAGCAGCTCCCAGGGGAGCGGGAGCGGCACAGATACGCAGTATTTT. Protein: CASSSQGSGSGTDTQYF.

To note about this clone: The junction does not match germline at one end; this may be a read error. The rearrangement uses TRBV11-2 and TRBJ2-1; 8 nucleotides agree with TRBD1. CDR1 SGHAT and CDR2 FQNNGV come from the germline V gene. The CDR3 has 16 amino acids. The CDR3 nucleotides read TGTGTCAGCAGCGTTGAGGCAGGGGGCTTGTACAATGAGCAGTTCTTC. Residues: CVSSVEAGGLYNEQFF.

The CDR3 sequence is CASSLQPGYSGANVLTF. CDR3 in DNA: TGCGCCAGCAGCCTTCAACCAGGGTACTCTGGGGCCAACGTCCTGACTTTC. The V call is TRBV5-1, the J call TRBJ2-6; D may be TRBD1 (5 bases). Trimming took 4 bases from V and 0 from J, leaving 14 bases between them. Germline V gives CDR1 SGHRS, CDR2 YFSETQ. This CDR3 is built from 17 residues.

The chain is built from TRBV5-4 and TRBJ2-7; 7 bases are a match to TRBD2. Germline V lookup: CDR1 SGHNT, CDR2 YYREEE (reference sequence). The V segment lost 0 bases and the J segment 1 base; nucleotides outside the gene matches: 10. The CDR3 runs 17 residues. The DNA of the CDR3 is TGTGCCAGCAGCTTGGATCCCTTAACTAGCGCATCCTACGAGCAGTACTTC. Encoded protein: CASSLDPLTSASYEQYF.

The chain uses TRBV5-1 and TRBJ2-7; 7 bases match TRBD2. V shed 0 bases and J 2 bases; nucleotides not matched to a gene: 11. The CDR3 consists of 17 residues. Germline V gene sequence: CDR1 SGHRS, CDR2 YFSETQ. In nucleotides, the CDR3 is TGCGCCAGCAGCTTGGCGCCCGGAGGGAGGGGCCCCTACGAGCAGTACTTC. It specifies CASSLAPGGRGPYEQYF.

This sequence joins TRBV28 and TRBJ1-6; D is ambiguous. This CDR3 comprises 13 residues. Germline values: CDR1 MDHEN, CDR2 SYDVKM. The V end was cut by 10 bases, the J end by 7 bases, with 14 bases between. For the CDR3, the DNA is TGTGCCACCAACAAGGGAGGGAATTCACCCCTCCACTTT. It encodes CATNKGGNSPLHF.

The CDR3 spells CASSLEVGLTNEKLFF. In DNA, the CDR3 is TGTGCCAGCAGTTTGGAGGTGGGGTTAACTAATGAAAAACTGTTTTTT. The chain couples TRBV28 to TRBJ1-4; D ambiguous. Germline V gene sequence: CDR1 MDHEN, CDR2 SYDVKM. The V end was cut by 3 bases, the J end by 1 base, with 12 bases between. The CDR3 runs 16 residues.

The chain couples TRBV30 to TRBJ2-7, with D tentatively TRBD2 (6 bases). V lost 3 bases to trimming and J lost 0 bases, with 12 bases between them. CDR1 is GTSNPN, CDR2 SVGIG, per germline (reference sequence). The CDR3 is made up of 14 amino acids. CDR3: CAWRGGDVSYEQYF. CDR3 bases: TGTGCCTGGAGAGGAGGGGACGTCTCCTACGAGCAGTACTTC.

This chain uses TRBV12-5 with TRBJ2-5, with a tentative D call TRBD2 (7 bases). CDR3 length: 14 residues. V was trimmed by 7 bases and J by 4 bases, leaving 16 bases between them. Germline lookup yields CDR1 LGHNT and CDR2 FRNRAP. CDR3 sequence (DNA): TGTGCTAGTGCCTACGGGGGGCCGTCAGAGACCCAGTACTTC. Amino acid sequence: CASAYGGPSETQYF. Filled out from reference TRBV12-5 and TRBJ2-5, the complete variable domain reads DARVTQTPRHKVTEMGQEVTMRCQPILGHNTVFWYRQTMMQGLELLAYFRNRAPLDDSGMPKDRFSAEMPDATLATLKIQPSEPRDSAVYFCASAYGGPSETQYFGPGTRLLVL.